Reported below is one TCR beta chain. This sample was taken from a study of blood T cell repertoires in COVID-19. The wider study: PBMCs, B-cell-depleted T cells, or T cells were the source of the cDNA or gDNA that made up the material.

The assay was immunoSEQ multiplex PCR, and TCRdb's table has in-frame clones only and misses some. The data show 50,000 to 65,000 clones, 70% to 90% seen once. Trimming cost V 6 bases and J 2 bases, with 20 bases left between them. CDR3 length: 16 amino acids. Looked up from germline, CDR1 is SGHAT and CDR2 is FQDESV (reference sequence). The receptor's source is a human donor in a cohort sampled during active COVID-19. Sequencing was carried out using peripheral blood. The chain recombines TRBV11-1 with TRBJ2-7, with D tentatively TRBD1 (5 bases). CDR3 sequence (DNA): TGTGCCAGCAGAAACAGTCCACAGGTAGCAGCCTACGAGCAGTACTTC. This codes for CASRNSPQVAAYEQYF.